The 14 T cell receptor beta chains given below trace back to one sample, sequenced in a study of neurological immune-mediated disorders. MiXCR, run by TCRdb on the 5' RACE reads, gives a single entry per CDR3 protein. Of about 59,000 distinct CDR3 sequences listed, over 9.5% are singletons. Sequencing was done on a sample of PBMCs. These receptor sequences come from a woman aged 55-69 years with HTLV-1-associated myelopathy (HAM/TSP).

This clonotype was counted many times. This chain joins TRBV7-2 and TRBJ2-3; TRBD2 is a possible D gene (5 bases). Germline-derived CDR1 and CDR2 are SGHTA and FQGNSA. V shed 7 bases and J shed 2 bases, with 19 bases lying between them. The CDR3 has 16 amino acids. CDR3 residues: CASTEASGIPTDTQYF. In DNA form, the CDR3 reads TGTGCCAGCACGGAGGCTTCTGGAATCCCCACAGATACGCAGTATTTT.

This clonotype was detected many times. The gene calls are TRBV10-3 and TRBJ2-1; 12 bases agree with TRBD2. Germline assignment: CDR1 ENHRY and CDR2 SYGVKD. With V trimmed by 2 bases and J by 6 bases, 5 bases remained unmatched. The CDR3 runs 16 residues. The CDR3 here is CAISELTSGSGNEQFF. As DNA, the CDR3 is TGTGCCATCAGTGAGCTGACTAGCGGGAGTGGCAATGAGCAGTTCTTC.

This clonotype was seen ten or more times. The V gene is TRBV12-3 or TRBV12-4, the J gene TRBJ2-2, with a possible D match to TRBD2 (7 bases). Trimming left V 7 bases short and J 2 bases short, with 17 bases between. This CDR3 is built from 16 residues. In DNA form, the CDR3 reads TGTGCCAGCACCTCGGGAGGAGGGGGAAACACCGGGGAGCTGTTTTTT. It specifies CASTSGGGGNTGELFF.

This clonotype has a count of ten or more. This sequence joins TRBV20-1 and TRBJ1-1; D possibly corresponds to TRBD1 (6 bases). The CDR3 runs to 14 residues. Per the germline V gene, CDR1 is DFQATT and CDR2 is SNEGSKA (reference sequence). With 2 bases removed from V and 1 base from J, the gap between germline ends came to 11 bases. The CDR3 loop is CSARSGGGNTEAFF. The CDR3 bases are TGCAGTGCTAGATCCGGGGGCGGGAACACTGAAGCTTTCTTT.

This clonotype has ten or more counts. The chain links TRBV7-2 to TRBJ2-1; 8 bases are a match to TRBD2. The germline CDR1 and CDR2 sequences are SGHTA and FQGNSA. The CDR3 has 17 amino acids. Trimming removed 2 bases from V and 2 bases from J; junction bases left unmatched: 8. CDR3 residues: CASSLRSGRGTYNEQFF. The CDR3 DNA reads TGTGCCAGCAGCTTAAGGAGCGGGAGAGGAACCTACAATGAGCAGTTCTTC.

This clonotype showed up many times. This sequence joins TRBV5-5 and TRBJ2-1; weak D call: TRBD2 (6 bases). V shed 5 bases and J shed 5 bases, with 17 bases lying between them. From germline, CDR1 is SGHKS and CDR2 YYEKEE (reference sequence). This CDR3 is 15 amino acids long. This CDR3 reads CASSPRETVNNEQFF. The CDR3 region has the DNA TGTGCCAGCAGTCCTCGGGAGACGGTAAACAATGAGCAGTTCTTC.

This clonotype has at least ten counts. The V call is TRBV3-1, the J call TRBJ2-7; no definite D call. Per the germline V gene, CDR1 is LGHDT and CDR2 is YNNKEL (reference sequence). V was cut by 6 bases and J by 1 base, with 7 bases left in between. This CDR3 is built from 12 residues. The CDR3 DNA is TGTGCCAGCAGTCCGGGTTCCTACGAGCAGTACTTC. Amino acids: CASSPGSYEQYF.

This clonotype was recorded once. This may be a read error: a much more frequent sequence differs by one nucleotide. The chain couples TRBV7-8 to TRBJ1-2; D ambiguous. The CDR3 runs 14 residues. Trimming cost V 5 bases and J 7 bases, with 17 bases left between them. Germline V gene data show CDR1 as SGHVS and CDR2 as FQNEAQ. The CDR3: CASSPREPGGGYTF. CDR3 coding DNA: TGTGCCAGCAGCCCTAGAGAACCGGGAGGTGGCTACACCTTC.

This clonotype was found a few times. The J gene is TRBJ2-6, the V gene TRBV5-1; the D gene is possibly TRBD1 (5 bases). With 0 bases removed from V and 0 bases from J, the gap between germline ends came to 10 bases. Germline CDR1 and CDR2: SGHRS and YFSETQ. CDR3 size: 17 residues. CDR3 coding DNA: TGCGCCAGCAGCTTGGGTACAGGCCTCTCTGGGGCCAACGTCCTGACTTTC. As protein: CASSLGTGLSGANVLTF.

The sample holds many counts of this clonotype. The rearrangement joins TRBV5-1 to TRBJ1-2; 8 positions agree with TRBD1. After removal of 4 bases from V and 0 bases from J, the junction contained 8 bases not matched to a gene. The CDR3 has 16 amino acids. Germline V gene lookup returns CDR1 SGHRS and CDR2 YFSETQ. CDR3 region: CASSPVWTGSNYGYTF. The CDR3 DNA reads TGCGCCAGCAGCCCCGTGTGGACAGGGTCTAACTATGGCTACACCTTC.

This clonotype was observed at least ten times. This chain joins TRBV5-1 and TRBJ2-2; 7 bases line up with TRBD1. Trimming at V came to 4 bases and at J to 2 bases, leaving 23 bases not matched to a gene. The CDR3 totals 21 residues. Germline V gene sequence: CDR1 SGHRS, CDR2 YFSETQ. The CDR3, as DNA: TGCGCCAGCAGCACTGAAAAAAAGGGACAGAGCTTCGATTCTAACACCGGGGAGCTGTTTTTT. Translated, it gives CASSTEKKGQSFDSNTGELFF.

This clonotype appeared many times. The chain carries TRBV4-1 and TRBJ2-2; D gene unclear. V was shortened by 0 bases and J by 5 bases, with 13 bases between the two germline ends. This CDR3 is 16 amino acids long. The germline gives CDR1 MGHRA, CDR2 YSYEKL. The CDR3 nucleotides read TGCGCCAGCAGCCAAGATATGGTGTCGGAAACCGGGGAGCTGTTTTTT. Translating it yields CASSQDMVSETGELFF.

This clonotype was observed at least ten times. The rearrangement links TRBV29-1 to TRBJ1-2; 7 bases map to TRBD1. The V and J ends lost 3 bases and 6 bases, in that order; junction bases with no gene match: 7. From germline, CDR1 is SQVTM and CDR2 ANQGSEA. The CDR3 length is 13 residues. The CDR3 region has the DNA TGCAGCGTTGACACCCGGCAGGGGGATGGCTACACCTTC. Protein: CSVDTRQGDGYTF.

This CDR3 is CASSLGGRSNTEAFF. CDR3 in DNA: TGTGCCAGCAGCTTAGGGGGCCGGTCGAACACTGAAGCTTTCTTT. The V gene is TRBV7-2, the J gene TRBJ1-1; D is possibly TRBD1 (5 bases). The CDR3 has 15 residues. V lost 1 base to trimming and J lost 1 base, with 10 bases between them. Germline V gene lookup returns CDR1 SGHTA and CDR2 FQGNSA. Full variable domain (remainder filled in from reference TRBV7-2 and TRBJ1-1): GAGVSQSPSNKVTEKGKDVELRCDPISGHTALYWYRQSLGQGLEFLIYFQGNSAPDKSGLPSDRFSAERTGGSVSTLTIQRTQQEDSAVYLCASSLGGRSNTEAFFGQGTRLTVV.